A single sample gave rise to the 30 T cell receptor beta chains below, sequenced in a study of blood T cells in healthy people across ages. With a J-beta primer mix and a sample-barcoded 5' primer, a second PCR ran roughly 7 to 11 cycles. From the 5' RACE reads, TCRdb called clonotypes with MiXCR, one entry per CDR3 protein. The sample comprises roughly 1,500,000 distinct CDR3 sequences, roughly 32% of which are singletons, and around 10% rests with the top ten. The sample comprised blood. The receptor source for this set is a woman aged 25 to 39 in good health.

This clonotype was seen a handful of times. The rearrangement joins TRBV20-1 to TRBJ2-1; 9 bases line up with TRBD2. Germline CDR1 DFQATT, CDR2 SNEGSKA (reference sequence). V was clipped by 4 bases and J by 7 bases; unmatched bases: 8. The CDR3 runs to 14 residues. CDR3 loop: CSATTGLASNEQFF. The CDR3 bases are TGCAGTGCTACTACTGGACTAGCGTCGAATGAGCAGTTCTTC.

CDR3 bases: TGTGCCAGCAGCTCCGGGGACAGCGGCACCTACACCTTC. It yields the protein CASSSGDSGTYTF. The chain has TRBV5-5 and TRBJ1-2; 7 bases align to TRBD1. The germline CDR1 and CDR2 sequences are SGHKS and YYEKEE (reference sequence). The trim removed 3 bases at V and 10 bases at J, leaving 9 bases unmatched. This CDR3 spans 13 amino acids.

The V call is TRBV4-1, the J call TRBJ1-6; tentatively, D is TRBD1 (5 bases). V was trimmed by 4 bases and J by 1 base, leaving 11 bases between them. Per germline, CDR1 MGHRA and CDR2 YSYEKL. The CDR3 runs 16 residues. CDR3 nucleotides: TGCGCCAGCAGCCGCGGTGAGGGGTCCTATAATTCACCCCTCCACTTT. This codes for CASSRGEGSYNSPLHF.

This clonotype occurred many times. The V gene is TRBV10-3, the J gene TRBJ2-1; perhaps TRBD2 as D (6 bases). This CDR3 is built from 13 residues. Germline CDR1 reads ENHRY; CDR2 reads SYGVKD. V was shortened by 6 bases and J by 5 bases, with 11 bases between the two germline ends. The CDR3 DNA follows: TGTGCCATCAGCAGGGACTGGAACAATGAGCAGTTCTTC. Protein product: CAISRDWNNEQFF.

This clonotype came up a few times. CDR3 sequence (DNA): TGTGCCAGCAGCCTTGTGGACAGGGGGCGCGTAAGCACTGAAGCTTTCTTT. This sequence encodes CASSLVDRGRVSTEAFF. The J gene is TRBJ1-1, the V gene TRBV9; 11 bases match TRBD1. The germline V gene has CDR1 SGDLS and CDR2 YYNGEE. The junction had 12 bases not matched to a gene; V was cut back by 4 bases and J by 4 bases. The CDR3 totals 17 residues.

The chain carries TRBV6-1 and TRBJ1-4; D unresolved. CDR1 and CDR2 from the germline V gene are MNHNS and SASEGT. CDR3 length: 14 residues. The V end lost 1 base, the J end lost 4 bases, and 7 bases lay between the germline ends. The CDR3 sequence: CASSEGGHNEKLFF. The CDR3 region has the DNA TGTGCCAGCAGTGAAGGGGGTCATAATGAAAAACTGTTTTTT.

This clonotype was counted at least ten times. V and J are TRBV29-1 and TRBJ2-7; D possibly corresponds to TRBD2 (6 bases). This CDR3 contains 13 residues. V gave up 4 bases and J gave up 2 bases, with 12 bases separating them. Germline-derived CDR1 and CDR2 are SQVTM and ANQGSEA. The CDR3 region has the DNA TGCAGCGTTGTAGGCGGGAAGACCTACGAGCAGTACTTC. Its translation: CSVVGGKTYEQYF.

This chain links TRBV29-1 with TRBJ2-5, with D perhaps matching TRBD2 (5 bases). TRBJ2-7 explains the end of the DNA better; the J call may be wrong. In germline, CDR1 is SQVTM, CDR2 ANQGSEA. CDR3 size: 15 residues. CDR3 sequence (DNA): TGCAGCGTTGAGGGAAGGAGGCCTGGGGAATACGAGCAGTACTTC. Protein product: CSVEGRRPGEYEQYF.

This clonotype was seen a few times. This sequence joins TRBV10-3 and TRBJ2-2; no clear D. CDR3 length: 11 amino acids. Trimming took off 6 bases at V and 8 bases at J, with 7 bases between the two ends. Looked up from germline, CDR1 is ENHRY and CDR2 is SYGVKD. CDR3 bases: TGTGCCATCAGCTCCGGGGGGGAGCTGTTTTTT. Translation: CAISSGGELFF.

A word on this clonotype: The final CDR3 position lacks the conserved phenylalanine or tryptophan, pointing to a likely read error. The CDR3 region is CAISESDRQETQYY. For the CDR3, the DNA is TGTGCCATCAGTGAGTCGGACAGGCAAGAGACCCAGTACTAC. The chain links TRBV10-3 to TRBJ2-5, with 7 bases that match TRBD1. The germline V gene has CDR1 ENHRY and CDR2 SYGVKD. This CDR3 is built from 14 residues. After removal of 0 bases from V and 2 bases from J, the junction contained 0 bases not matched to a gene.

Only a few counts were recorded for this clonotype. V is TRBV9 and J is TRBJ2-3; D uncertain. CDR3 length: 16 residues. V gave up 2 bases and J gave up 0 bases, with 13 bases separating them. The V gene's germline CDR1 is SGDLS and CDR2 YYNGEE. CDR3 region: CASSVNAADSTDTQYF. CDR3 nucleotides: TGTGCCAGCAGCGTTAATGCGGCGGATAGCACAGATACGCAGTATTTT.

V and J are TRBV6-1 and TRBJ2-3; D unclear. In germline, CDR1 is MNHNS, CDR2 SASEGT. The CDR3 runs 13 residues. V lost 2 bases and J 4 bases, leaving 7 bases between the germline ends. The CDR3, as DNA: TGTGCCAGCAGTGAACTTCGATCAGATACGCAGTATTTT. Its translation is CASSELRSDTQYF.

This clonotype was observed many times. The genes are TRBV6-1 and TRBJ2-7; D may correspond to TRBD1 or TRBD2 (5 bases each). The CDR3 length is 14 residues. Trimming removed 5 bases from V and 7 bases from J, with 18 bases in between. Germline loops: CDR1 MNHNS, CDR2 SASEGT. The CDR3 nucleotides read TGTGCCAGCAGTTCCGGTGTGGGGGTCGGTGAGCAGTACTTC. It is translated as CASSSGVGVGEQYF.

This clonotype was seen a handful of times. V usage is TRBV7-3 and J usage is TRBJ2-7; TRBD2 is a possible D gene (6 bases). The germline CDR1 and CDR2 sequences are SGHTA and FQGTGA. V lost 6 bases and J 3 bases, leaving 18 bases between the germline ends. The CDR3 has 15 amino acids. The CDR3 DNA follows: TGTGCCAGCAGTTTCGCCACGACTAGTAGCTACGAGCAGTACTTC. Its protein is CASSFATTSSYEQYF.

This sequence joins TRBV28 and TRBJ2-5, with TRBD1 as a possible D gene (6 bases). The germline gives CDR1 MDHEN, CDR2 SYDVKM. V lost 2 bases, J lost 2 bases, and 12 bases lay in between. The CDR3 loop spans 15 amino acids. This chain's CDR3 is CASSLLPGVQETQYF. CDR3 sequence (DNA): TGTGCCAGCAGTTTACTCCCAGGGGTGCAAGAGACCCAGTACTTC.

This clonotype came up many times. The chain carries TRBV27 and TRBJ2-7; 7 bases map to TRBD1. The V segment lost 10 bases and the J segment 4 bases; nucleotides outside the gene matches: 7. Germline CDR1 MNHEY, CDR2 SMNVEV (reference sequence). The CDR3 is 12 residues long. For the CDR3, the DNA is TGTGCCACCGAGGGGGCGAGGTACGAGCAGTACTTC. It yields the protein CATEGARYEQYF.

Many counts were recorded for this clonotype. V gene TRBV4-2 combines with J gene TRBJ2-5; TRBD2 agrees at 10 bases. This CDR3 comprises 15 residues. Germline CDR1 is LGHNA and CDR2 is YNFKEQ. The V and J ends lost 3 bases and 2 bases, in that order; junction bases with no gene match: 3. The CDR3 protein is CASSQGTSEQETQYF. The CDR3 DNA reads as TGTGCCAGCAGCCAGGGGACTAGCGAGCAAGAGACCCAGTACTTC.

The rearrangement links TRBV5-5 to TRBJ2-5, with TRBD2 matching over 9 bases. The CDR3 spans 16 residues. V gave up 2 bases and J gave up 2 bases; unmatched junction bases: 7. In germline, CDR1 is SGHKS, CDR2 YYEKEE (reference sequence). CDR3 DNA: TGTGCCAGCAGCTTTTTTGCGGGGGGGCTTCAAGAGACCCAGTACTTC. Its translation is CASSFFAGGLQETQYF.

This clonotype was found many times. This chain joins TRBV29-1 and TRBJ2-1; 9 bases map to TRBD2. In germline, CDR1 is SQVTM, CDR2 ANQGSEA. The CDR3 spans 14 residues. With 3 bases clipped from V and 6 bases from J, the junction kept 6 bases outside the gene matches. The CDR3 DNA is TGCAGCGTTGACGGCGGGAGGGCCGGCAATGAGCAGTTCTTC. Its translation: CSVDGGRAGNEQFF.

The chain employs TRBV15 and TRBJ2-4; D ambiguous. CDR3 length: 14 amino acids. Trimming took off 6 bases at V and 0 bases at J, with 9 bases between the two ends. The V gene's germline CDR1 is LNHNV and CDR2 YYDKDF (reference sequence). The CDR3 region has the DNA TGTGCCACCAGTGAAGTAAGAGCCAAAAACATTCAGTACTTC. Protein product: CATSEVRAKNIQYF.

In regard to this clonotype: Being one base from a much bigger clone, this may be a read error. The CDR3 reads CASSKGIDTEAFF. The CDR3, as DNA: TGTGCCAGCAGCAAAGGAATAGACACTGAAGCTTTCTTT. J is TRBJ1-1 and V is TRBV21-1. TRBV21-1 constitutes a pseudogene. This CDR3 has 13 residues.

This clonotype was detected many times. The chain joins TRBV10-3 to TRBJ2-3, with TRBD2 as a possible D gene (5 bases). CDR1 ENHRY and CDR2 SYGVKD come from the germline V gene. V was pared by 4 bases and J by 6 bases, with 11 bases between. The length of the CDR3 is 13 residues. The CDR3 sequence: CAISAPGGDTQYF. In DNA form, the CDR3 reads TGTGCCATCAGTGCGCCGGGCGGGGATACGCAGTATTTT.

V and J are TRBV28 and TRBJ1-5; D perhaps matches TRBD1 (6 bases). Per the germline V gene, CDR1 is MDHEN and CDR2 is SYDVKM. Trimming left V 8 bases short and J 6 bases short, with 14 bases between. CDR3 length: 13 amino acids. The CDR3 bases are TGTGCCAGCTGGACAGCGAAGTTTCAGCCCCAGCATTTT. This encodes CASWTAKFQPQHF. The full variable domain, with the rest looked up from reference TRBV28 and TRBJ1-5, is DVKVTQSSRYLVKRTGEKVFLECVQDMDHENMFWYRQDPGLGLRLIYFSYDVKMKEKGDIPEGYSVSREKKERFSLILESASTNQTSMYLCASWTAKFQPQHFGDGTRLSIL.

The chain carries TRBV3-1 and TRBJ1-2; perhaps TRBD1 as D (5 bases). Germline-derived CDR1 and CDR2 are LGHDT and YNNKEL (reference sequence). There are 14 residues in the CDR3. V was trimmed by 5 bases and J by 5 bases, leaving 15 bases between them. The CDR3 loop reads CASSKGTDPYGYTF. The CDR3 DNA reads TGTGCCAGCAGCAAAGGGACCGATCCTTATGGCTACACCTTC.

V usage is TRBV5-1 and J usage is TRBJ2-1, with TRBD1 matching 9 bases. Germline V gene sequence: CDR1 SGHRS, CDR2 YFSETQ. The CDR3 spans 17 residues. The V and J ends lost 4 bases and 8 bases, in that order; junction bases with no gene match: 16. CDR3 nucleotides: TGCGCCAGCAGCCCCCGGACAGGGGCCCTAGAACCTGATGAGCAGTTCTTC. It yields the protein CASSPRTGALEPDEQFF.

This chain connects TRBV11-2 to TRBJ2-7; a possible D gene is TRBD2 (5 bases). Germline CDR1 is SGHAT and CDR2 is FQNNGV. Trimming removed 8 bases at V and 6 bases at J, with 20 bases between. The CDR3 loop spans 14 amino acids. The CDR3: CASGRHRDPSEQYF. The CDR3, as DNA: TGTGCCAGCGGACGACACCGGGATCCTAGCGAGCAGTACTTC.

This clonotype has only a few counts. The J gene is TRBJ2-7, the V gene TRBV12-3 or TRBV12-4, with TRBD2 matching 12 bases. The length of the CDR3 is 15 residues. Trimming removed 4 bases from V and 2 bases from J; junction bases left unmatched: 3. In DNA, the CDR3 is TGTGCCAGCAGTTCTTGGACTAGCGGGGCCTACGAGCAGTACTTC. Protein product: CASSSWTSGAYEQYF.

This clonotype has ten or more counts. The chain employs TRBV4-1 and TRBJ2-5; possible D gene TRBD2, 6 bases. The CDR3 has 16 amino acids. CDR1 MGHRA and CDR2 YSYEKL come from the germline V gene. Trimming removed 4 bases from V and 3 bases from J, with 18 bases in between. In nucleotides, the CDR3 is TGCGCCAGCAGCCCCCGGTTGGGACTGGGAAAAGAGACCCAGTACTTC. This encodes CASSPRLGLGKETQYF.

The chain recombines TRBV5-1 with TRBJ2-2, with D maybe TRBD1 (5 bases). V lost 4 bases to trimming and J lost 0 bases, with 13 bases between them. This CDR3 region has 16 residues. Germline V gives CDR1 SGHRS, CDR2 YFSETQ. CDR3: CASSAYGQSNTGELFF. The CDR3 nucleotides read TGCGCCAGCAGCGCGTACGGACAATCGAACACCGGGGAGCTGTTTTTT.

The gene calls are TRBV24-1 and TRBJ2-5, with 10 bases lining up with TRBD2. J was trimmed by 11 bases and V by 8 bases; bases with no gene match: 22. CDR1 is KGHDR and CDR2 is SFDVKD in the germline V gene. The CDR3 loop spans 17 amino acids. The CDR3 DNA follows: TGTGCCACCAAGGGGGGAGAACTAGCGGGGCCTCGGGGGGAGCAGTACTTC. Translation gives CATKGGELAGPRGEQYF.